The 3 T cell receptor beta chains below were found in one sample sequenced in a study of blood T cell repertoires in COVID-19. The protocol was immunoSEQ multiplex PCR, while the TCRdb copy is restricted to in-frame clones and leaves out a portion. The sample has 30,000 to 40,000 clones, around nine tenths seen once. The material sequenced was peripheral blood. These receptors originate from a woman in her seventies with active COVID-19.

The chain links TRBV6-2 or TRBV6-3 to TRBJ2-7, with 7 nucleotides matching TRBD1. This CDR3 contains 13 residues. Germline lookup yields CDR1 MNHEY and CDR2 SVGEGT. Trimming removed 4 bases from V and 7 bases from J; junction bases left unmatched: 7. This CDR3 reads CASSWGQLLEQYF. The CDR3 DNA sequence: TGTGCCAGCAGTTGGGGACAGCTATTAGAGCAGTACTTC.

V and J are TRBV28 and TRBJ2-3, with TRBD1 as a possible D gene (5 bases). The V gene lost 5 bases and the J gene lost 4 bases, with 10 bases spanning the gap. CDR3 length equals 13 residues. Germline CDR1 reads MDHEN; CDR2 reads SYDVKM. The CDR3 reads CASSPLGADTQYF. CDR3 nucleotide sequence: TGTGCCAGCAGTCCCCTAGGGGCAGATACGCAGTATTTT.

This chain joins TRBV3-1 (or the pseudogene TRBV3-2) and TRBJ2-3, with 11 bases aligning to TRBD2. The germline CDR1 and CDR2 sequences are LGHDT and YNNKEL (reference sequence). J was trimmed by 5 bases and V by 4 bases; bases with no gene match: 2. The CDR3 length is 14 residues. The CDR3 DNA is TGTGCCAGCAGCCTTGGACTAGCGGGAGATACGCAGTATTTT. Translation: CASSLGLAGDTQYF.